These T cell receptor beta chains were read from a single sample in a study of OX40 agonist ivuxolimab in advanced cancers. Sequencing used immunoSEQ multiplex PCR; TCRdb keeps in-frame clones, though not all of them. The sample consists of 69,000 or so clones, about four fifths of them appearing once. Sequenced here: CD4+ or CD8+ T cells sorted from blood, sampled in a trial of the OX40 agonist ivuxolimab. The receptors were sampled from an adult with an advanced solid tumor such as melanoma, head and neck, liver or kidney cancer. Both conserved end residues are part of each CDR3. A D gene is named only where the DNA matches it firmly. The size of a clone is reported for some rows only, either as once, few or many, or as a class for expanded clones.

TRBV7-2	.	.	TRBJ1-1	15	CASSLGGRLNTEAFF	TGTGCCAGCAGCTTAGGGGGACGTCTGAACACTGAAGCTTTCTTT
TRBV9	.	.	TRBJ2-5	15	CASSVGTRVEETQYF	TGTGCCAGCAGCGTCGGGACGAGGGTGGAGGAGACCCAGTACTTC
TRBV29-1	TRBD2	.	TRBJ2-3	15	CSVVASGRGTDTQYF	TGCAGCGTTGTGGCTAGCGGGAGAGGGACAGATACGCAGTATTTT
TRBV5-1	TRBD1	.	TRBJ2-7	13	CASSTGQGPEQYF	TGCGCCAGCAGCACCGGACAGGGGCCCGAGCAGTACTTC
TRBV7-9	.	.	TRBJ2-5	12	CASTSRGETQYF	TGTGCCAGCACCTCAAGAGGGGAGACCCAGTACTTC
TRBV5-1	.	.	TRBJ1-4	13	CASSLQGNEKLFF	TGCGCCAGCAGCTTGCAGGGTAATGAAAAACTGTTTTTT
TRBV7-9	.	.	TRBJ2-2	15	CASSLWPAGAGELFF	TGTGCCAGCAGCTTATGGCCAGCCGGGGCCGGGGAGCTGTTTTTT
TRBV7-6	.	.	TRBJ2-2	16	CASSLGQGKGTGELFF	TGTGCCAGCAGCTTAGGTCAGGGGAAGGGAACCGGGGAGCTGTTTTTT
TRBV30	.	few	TRBJ2-3	15	CAWSVQDRNTDTQYF	TGTGCCTGGAGTGTACAAGACAGAAACACAGATACGCAGTATTTT
TRBV15	.	.	TRBJ2-4	14	CATSRGDRSHIQYF	TGTGCCACCAGCAGAGGCGACAGAAGTCACATTCAGTACTTC
TRBV5-1	TRBD1	many	TRBJ1-1	16	CASFTGTGGMNTEAFF	TGCGCCAGCTTTACCGGGACAGGGGGAATGAACACTGAAGCTTTCTTT
TRBV21-1	.	.	TRBJ1-3	16	CASGNPRGARENTIYF	TGTGCCAGCGGGAATCCCAGAGGGGCCCGTGAAAACACCATATATTTT
TRBV2	TRBD1	once	TRBJ2-7	17	CASRAGTGRPGNYEQYF	TGTGCCAGCAGGGCCGGGACAGGGAGGCCAGGAAATTACGAGCAGTACTTC